A selection of T cell receptor beta chains follows, all from one sample in a study of T cells in localized non-small cell lung cancer. TCRdb's table, derived via immunoSEQ multiplex PCR, lists solely in-frame clones and lacks some. The repertoire consists of around 29,000 clones, with about 90% occurring once and the leading ten covering about 1.1%. The starting material was peripheral blood, obtained before any cancer treatment. The receptors derive from a woman aged 35-75 years with stage I lung adenocarcinoma. The conserved cysteine and the conserved F or W are not part of the CDR3 here. A D gene is named only where the DNA matches it firmly.

TRBJ1-2,TRBV9,-,ASSPLNYGYT
TRBJ1-2,TRBV19,-,ASWGTSGGYT
TRBJ2-7,TRBV4-1,-,ASSQEPALSSYEQY
TRBJ1-4,TRBV9,TRBD1,ASSIRQGFNEKLF
TRBJ2-1,TRBV5-1,TRBD1,ASSRDRGEGEQF
TRBJ1-2,TRBV7-9,-,ASSVFSGISESYT
TRBJ2-7,TRBV27,-,ASSSSRTGELNEQY
TRBJ2-1,TRBV11-3,-,ASSHARVIYNEQF
TRBJ1-4,TRBV19,TRBD1,ASSMADRVATNEKLF
TRBJ2-7,TRBV6-5,TRBD1,ASSPDRDTYEQY
TRBJ1-2,TRBV7-2,TRBD1,ASSRGGQKGSGYT
TRBJ2-7,TRBV7-2,TRBD2,ASSFGTSGYEQY
TRBJ1-5,TRBV7-2,-,ASSPINGNQPQH
TRBJ1-2,TRBV7-9,-,ASSLDNYGYT
TRBJ2-3,TRBV7-2,-,ASSWRGDTQY
TRBJ2-1,TRBV6-6,TRBD2,ASSYSGASGHNEQF
TRBJ1-2,TRBV18,-,ASSPPGRTPYGYT
TRBJ2-7,TRBV4-1,TRBD1,ASSQRQGSYEQY
TRBJ1-1,TRBV2,-,ASEGGAKWPNTEAF
TRBJ2-7,TRBV28,-,ASKGPFLGPRDEQY